Following are 28 T cell receptor beta chains from one sample sequenced in a study of cytomegalovirus exposure and HLA in healthy donors. This PCR relied on a set of 60 Vbeta primers and 13 Jbeta primers. TCRdb's copy holds only in-frame clones and misses some; the assay was immunoSEQ multiplex PCR. The sample includes about 160,000 clones, roughly 77% of them seen just once. Sequencing used PBMCs. These receptors were taken from a human donor in good health.

The chain joins TRBV27 to TRBJ1-1; a weak D match, TRBD1 (6 bases). Germline CDR1 and CDR2: MNHEY and SMNVEV (reference sequence). CDR3 length: 16 residues. V lost 1 base, J lost 6 bases, and 18 bases lay in between. The CDR3 bases are TGTGCCAGCAGTTTATTAGTGGGTGTGAGGACAGCTGAAGCTTTCTTT. Encoded protein: CASSLLVGVRTAEAFF.

The chain employs TRBV13 and TRBJ2-2; D may be TRBD2 (6 bases). The germline gives CDR1 PRHDT, CDR2 FYEKMQ (reference sequence). The CDR3 length is 15 residues. V dropped 5 bases and J dropped 1 base, with 11 bases sitting between them. The CDR3 DNA is TGTGCCAGCAGCCGACTGGGGGGGAACACCGGGGAGCTGTTTTTT. It encodes CASSRLGGNTGELFF.

The chain uses TRBV10-3 and TRBJ2-1; TRBD1 is a possible D gene (5 bases). The CDR3 is 13 residues long. Per germline, CDR1 ENHRY and CDR2 SYGVKD. Trimming stripped 6 bases from V and 5 bases from J, with 11 bases between. The chain's CDR3 is CAISEQANNEQFF. The CDR3 region has the DNA TGTGCCATCAGCGAACAGGCAAACAATGAGCAGTTCTTC.

The rearrangement joins TRBV28 to TRBJ2-7; perhaps TRBD2 as D (5 bases). V shed 6 bases and J shed 0 bases, with 12 bases lying between them. The CDR3 is 14 amino acids. Germline V lookup: CDR1 MDHEN, CDR2 SYDVKM. CDR3 DNA sequence: TGTGCCAGCAGATCACGGGAATTCTCCTACGAGCAGTACTTC. Its protein product is CASRSREFSYEQYF.

This chain joins TRBV2 and TRBJ2-1; a weak D match, TRBD2 (5 bases). The CDR3 runs 15 residues. CDR1 and CDR2 from the germline V gene are SNHLY and FYNNEI. The ends were cut back, 2 bases at V and 2 bases at J, with 10 bases in the middle. CDR3 sequence: CASSENTGTYNEQFF. In DNA form, the CDR3 reads TGTGCCAGCAGTGAAAATACGGGGACCTACAATGAGCAGTTCTTC.

The V call is TRBV6-5, the J call TRBJ2-7; 11 bases match TRBD2. V shed 6 bases and J 4 bases; nucleotides not matched to a gene: 8. Germline-derived CDR1 and CDR2 are MNHEY and SVGAGI. The CDR3 has 15 amino acids. The CDR3 is CASRGVLAGGYEQYF. CDR3 in DNA: TGTGCCAGCAGAGGGGTCCTAGCGGGGGGATACGAGCAGTACTTC.

This rearrangement joins TRBV7-9 to TRBJ2-3; 7 positions match TRBD2. The CDR3 runs 16 residues. V gave up 4 bases and J gave up 6 bases; unmatched junction bases: 13. The germline gives CDR1 SEHNR, CDR2 FQNEAQ (reference sequence). CDR3 DNA: TGTGCCAGCAGCTCTCGCCGGGACCAAGCGGGGGATACGCAGTATTTT. Amino acid sequence: CASSSRRDQAGDTQYF.

This rearrangement joins TRBV5-8 to TRBJ1-5, with 7 bases fitting TRBD1. Germline trimming cut 3 bases from V and 4 bases from J; bases unmatched to any gene: 10. CDR3 size: 16 residues. Germline V CDR1 and CDR2: SGHTS, YDEGEE. CDR3: CASSSRQGNSNQPQHF. The CDR3 DNA sequence: TGTGCCAGCAGCTCACGACAGGGAAATAGTAATCAGCCCCAGCATTTT. The whole variable domain, filled in from reference TRBV5-8 and TRBJ1-5, reads EAGVTQSPTHLIKTRGQQATLRCSPISGHTSVYWYQQALGLGLQFLLWYDEGEERNRGNFPPRFSGRQFPNYSSELNVNALELEDSALYLCASSSRQGNSNQPQHFGDGTRLSIL.

The chain couples TRBV2 to TRBJ2-7; the D gene is possibly TRBD1 (6 bases). The germline gives CDR1 SNHLY, CDR2 FYNNEI. This CDR3 has 14 residues. Trimming removed 6 bases from V and 2 bases from J, with 14 bases in between. The CDR3 DNA sequence: TGTGCCAGCAGGGGGACAAGCCAACCCTACGAGCAGTACTTC. Amino acids: CASRGTSQPYEQYF.

About this clone: Other DNA sequences in this specimen translate into the identical CDR3. As DNA, the CDR3 is TGTGCCAGCAGCTCCGGACTAGCGGGGGATACGCAGTATTTT. Its protein is CASSSGLAGDTQYF. The chain combines TRBV7-2 with TRBJ2-3; 12 bases map to TRBD2. CDR3 size: 14 residues. Trimming removed 4 bases from V and 6 bases from J; junction bases left unmatched: 2. The germline gives CDR1 SGHTA, CDR2 FQGNSA.

The rearrangement joins TRBV5-1 to TRBJ1-2, with 9 nucleotides matching TRBD1. Trimming at V came to 4 bases and at J to 6 bases, leaving 4 bases not matched to a gene. The CDR3 covers 13 residues. Germline CDR1 and CDR2: SGHRS and YFSETQ. The CDR3 region has the DNA TGCGCCAGCAGCGGGACAGGGCCCAATGGCTACACCTTC. Protein: CASSGTGPNGYTF.

This chain joins TRBV5-1 and TRBJ2-2, with TRBD1 identical over 7 bases. The CDR3 runs 15 residues. CDR1 is SGHRS, CDR2 YFSETQ, per germline. The ends lost 0 bases at V and 4 bases at J; junction bases unmatched: 3. The CDR3 is CASSLDWTGTGELFF. The CDR3 DNA reads as TGCGCCAGCAGCTTGGATTGGACAGGCACCGGGGAGCTGTTTTTT.

This rearrangement joins TRBV14 to TRBJ2-7, with a tentative D call TRBD2 (6 bases). Trimming stripped 6 bases from V and 6 bases from J, with 15 bases between. This CDR3 is 13 amino acids long. Looked up from germline, CDR1 is SGHDN and CDR2 is FVKESK. The CDR3: CASSLAAGTEQYF. CDR3 coding DNA: TGTGCCAGCAGTTTAGCTGCGGGGACCGAGCAGTACTTC.

The chain links TRBV5-1 to TRBJ1-2; the D gene is possibly TRBD1 (5 bases). The length of the CDR3 is 13 residues. Germline CDR1 is SGHRS and CDR2 is YFSETQ. Between the trimmed V and J ends, which lost 0 bases and 6 bases, there was a span of 9 bases. CDR3 bases: TGCGCCAGCAGCTTGGCCCCGGGGGATGGCTACACCTTC. This codes for CASSLAPGDGYTF. Variable domain in full (rest from reference TRBV5-1 and TRBJ1-2): KAGVTQTPRYLIKTRGQQVTLSCSPISGHRSVSWYQQTPGQGLQFLFEYFSETQRNKGNFPGRFSGRQFSNSRSEMNVSTLELGDSALYLCASSLAPGDGYTFGSGTRLTVV.

This clone was picked up a small number of times. The V gene is TRBV28, the J gene TRBJ2-7, with D possibly TRBD2 on 6 matching bases. Looked up from germline, CDR1 is MDHEN and CDR2 is SYDVKM. V lost 3 bases, J lost 2 bases, and 14 bases lay in between. There are 15 residues in the CDR3. The DNA for the CDR3 is TGTGCCAGCAGTTTCGGAGGGGAGGTTACCTACGAGCAGTACTTC. Translating it yields CASSFGGEVTYEQYF.

V gene TRBV19 combines with J gene TRBJ1-2, with 7 bases that match TRBD1. V gave up 7 bases and J gave up 5 bases; unmatched junction bases: 16. The CDR3 contains 16 residues. Germline values: CDR1 LNHDA, CDR2 SQIVND (reference sequence). The CDR3, as DNA: TGTGCCAGTACCACAGCAATTACAGGGGATATGTATGGCTACACCTTC. Its protein is CASTTAITGDMYGYTF. Based on the CDR3 plus reference TRBV19 and TRBJ1-2, the full variable domain is DGGITQSPKYLFRKEGQNVTLSCEQNLNHDAMYWYRQDPGQGLRLIYYSQIVNDFQKGDIAEGYSVSREKKESFPLTVTSAQKNPTAFYLCASTTAITGDMYGYTFGSGTRLTVV.

This rearrangement joins TRBV19 to TRBJ1-5, with D unclear. V lost 5 bases, J lost 3 bases, and 14 bases lay in between. Germline CDR1 LNHDA, CDR2 SQIVND (reference sequence). The CDR3 covers 15 residues. The CDR3, as DNA: TGTGCCAGTAGTGTTCGACCTAGTCCCAATCAGCCCCAGCATTTT. Its translation: CASSVRPSPNQPQHF.

The V gene is TRBV7-7, the J gene TRBJ2-5; possibly TRBD2 for D (6 bases). The CDR3 contains 14 residues. Germline V gene data show CDR1 as SSHAT and CDR2 as FNYEAQ (reference sequence). The CDR3 is CASGGRSCQETQYF. The CDR3 bases are TGTGCTAGCGGAGGGAGGTCTTGTCAAGAGACCCAGTACTTC.

The V gene is TRBV9, the J gene TRBJ2-5; a weak D match, TRBD2 (7 bases). Trimming removed 4 bases from V and 4 bases from J, with 17 bases in between. The germline V gene encodes CDR1 SGDLS and CDR2 YYNGEE. The CDR3 has 15 amino acids. CDR3 sequence (DNA): TGTGCCAGCAGCCACGAAGGGGGGAGGGGAGAGACCCAGTACTTC. It specifies CASSHEGGRGETQYF.

The chain uses TRBV5-1 and TRBJ2-3; D is uncertain. Trimming removed 6 bases from V and 4 bases from J, with 18 bases in between. This CDR3 is built from 15 residues. The germline V gene encodes CDR1 SGHRS and CDR2 YFSETQ. For the CDR3, the DNA is TGCGCCAGCACCCCCTTGGCGGATAGAGCAGATACGCAGTATTTT. Amino acid sequence: CASTPLADRADTQYF.

The chain recombines TRBV25-1 with TRBJ2-2, with a possible D match to TRBD2 (5 bases). The length of the CDR3 is 15 residues. Germline-derived CDR1 and CDR2 are MGHDK and SYGVNS. V was cut by 6 bases and J by 5 bases, with 16 bases left in between. The CDR3 spells CASRTSSGGTGELFF. The CDR3 coding sequence is TGTGCCAGCAGGACATCGAGCGGTGGGACCGGGGAGCTGTTTTTT.

The V and J genes are TRBV5-6 and TRBJ2-1, with 7 bases fitting TRBD2. The CDR3 extends over 17 amino acids. The germline CDR1 and CDR2 sequences are SGHDT and YYEEEE. J gave up 6 bases and V 2 bases, and 14 bases lay outside the gene matches. CDR3 in amino acids: CASSLKIMQGGSNEQFF. The CDR3, as DNA: TGTGCCAGCAGCTTAAAAATTATGCAGGGAGGGAGCAATGAGCAGTTCTTC.

The genes are TRBV5-1 and TRBJ1-2; 9 bases agree with TRBD1. Germline assignment: CDR1 SGHRS and CDR2 YFSETQ. This CDR3 is built from 14 residues. J lost 7 bases, V lost 0 bases, and 4 bases had no gene match. The CDR3 region is CASSLETGGTGYTF. The CDR3 nucleotides read TGCGCCAGCAGCTTGGAAACAGGGGGCACTGGCTACACCTTC.

The genes are TRBV2 and TRBJ2-2, with D perhaps matching TRBD2 (5 bases). V was trimmed by 0 bases and J by 3 bases, leaving 11 bases between them. The CDR3 has 16 amino acids. Germline V CDR1 and CDR2: SNHLY, FYNNEI. CDR3 DNA sequence: TGTGCCAGCAGTGAAGCAAGAGGGTGGGACACCGGGGAGCTGTTTTTT. It yields the protein CASSEARGWDTGELFF.

This clone has more than one count but fewer than ten. The chain links TRBV28 to TRBJ1-2; no firm D call. The germline V and J ends were trimmed by 6 bases and 4 bases, with 12 bases remaining between them. The germline gives CDR1 MDHEN, CDR2 SYDVKM. The CDR3 runs 13 residues. CDR3 in DNA: TGTGCCAGCAGCCAAAGCGAAAGCTATGGCTACACCTTC. Translated: CASSQSESYGYTF.

There are a few counts of this clone. The chain couples TRBV19 to TRBJ2-7; TRBD2 matches 8 bases. J gave up 2 bases and V 1 base, and 1 base lay outside the gene matches. Looked up from germline, CDR1 is LNHDA and CDR2 is SQIVND (reference sequence). The CDR3 runs 14 residues. CDR3 bases: TGTGCCAGTAGTATAGCGGGACTAGCCTACGAGCAGTACTTC. It codes for CASSIAGLAYEQYF.

In nucleotides, the CDR3 is TGTGCCAGCAGCCCTTTCTGGACAGGGGGCGCCGAGCAGTACTTC. Residues: CASSPFWTGGAEQYF. The chain carries TRBV6-6 and TRBJ2-7; TRBD1 agrees at 11 bases. The ends lost 6 bases at V and 6 bases at J; junction bases unmatched: 10. The CDR3 extends over 15 amino acids. CDR1 is MNHNY, CDR2 SVGAGI, per germline (reference sequence).

The table lists this clone with a few counts. The rearrangement uses TRBV2 and TRBJ1-1; D is undetermined. CDR1 and CDR2 from the germline V gene are SNHLY and FYNNEI. The CDR3 has 15 residues. The V end was cut by 2 bases, the J end by 0 bases, with 10 bases between. The CDR3 nucleotides read TGTGCCAGCAGTGAAACTCCCGGGATGAACACTGAAGCTTTCTTT. Amino acids: CASSETPGMNTEAFF.